This entry lists 21 T cell receptor beta chains sequenced from one sample in a study of beta chain features in type 1 diabetes. Reverse transcribing all isolated RNA meant expressed TCRB transcripts were sequenced. The method was immunoSEQ multiplex PCR; TCRdb's version includes in-frame clones alone and lacks a portion of them. The profile shows a few hundred thousand clones, roughly 9.8% of them singletons. Points from the study as a whole: Type 1 diabetes patients showed a moderate but significant shortening of TCRB CDR3s in all four CD4+ subsets.

The antigens of these receptors remain unknown. The sample comprised central memory CD4+ T cells from blood. The receptors were sampled from a man aged 25-40 years with type 1 diabetes.

The chain recombines TRBV28 with TRBJ2-6; D remains ambiguous. Per the germline V gene, CDR1 is MDHEN and CDR2 is SYDVKM. The V gene lost 2 bases and the J gene lost 0 bases, with 8 bases spanning the gap. There are 16 residues in the CDR3. The CDR3 loop reads CASSLEKGSGANVLTF. The DNA of the CDR3 is TGTGCCAGCAGTTTAGAGAAAGGCTCTGGGGCCAACGTCCTGACTTTC.

The rearrangement joins TRBV27 to TRBJ2-6; the D gene could be TRBD1 or TRBD2 (5 bases each). The CDR3 spans 17 residues. V dropped 5 bases and J dropped 7 bases, with 21 bases sitting between them. Per the germline V gene, CDR1 is MNHEY and CDR2 is SMNVEV (reference sequence). The CDR3 reads CASSPYIRDPLANVLTF. The CDR3 DNA is TGTGCCAGCAGTCCATACATCCGGGACCCACTTGCCAACGTCCTGACTTTC.

This clone has a handful of counts. The chain employs TRBV6-6 and TRBJ2-7, with 9 bases identical to TRBD1. Germline lookup yields CDR1 MNHNY and CDR2 SVGAGI (reference sequence). This CDR3 has 13 amino acids. J lost 5 bases, V lost 5 bases, and 4 bases had no gene match. The CDR3 loop reads CASSRRTGDEQYF. The CDR3 DNA sequence: TGTGCCAGCAGTAGAAGGACAGGGGACGAGCAGTACTTC.

The rearrangement links TRBV29-1 to TRBJ1-1; D remains unclear. There are 12 residues in the CDR3. Trimming removed 7 bases from V and 6 bases from J, with 15 bases in between. CDR1 and CDR2 (germline): SQVTM, ANQGSEA. Written as DNA, the CDR3 is TGCAGCGCCGCGCGAGGGAAGGCTGAAGCTTTCTTT. Its translation is CSAARGKAEAFF.

The V gene is TRBV5-4, the J gene TRBJ2-1, with D perhaps given as TRBD1 or TRBD2 (9 bases each). The CDR3 sequence is 16 residues long. Trimming shortened V by 4 bases and J by 4 bases, and 18 bases separated the two germline ends. Looked up from germline, CDR1 is SGHNT and CDR2 is YYREEE (reference sequence). The CDR3 reads CASSAGGTGSYNEQFF. The CDR3 nucleotides are TGTGCCAGCAGCGCGGGGGGGACAGGGTCTTACAATGAGCAGTTCTTC.

Ten or more counts support this clone. The chain has TRBV28 and TRBJ1-2, with 7 bases lining up with TRBD1. V shed 6 bases, J shed 5 bases, and the junction held 9 bases outside the gene matches. Looked up from germline, CDR1 is MDHEN and CDR2 is SYDVKM. The CDR3 covers 14 residues. For the CDR3, the DNA is TGTGCCAGCAGCTATAGGACAGGCGTGTATGGCTACACCTTC. This sequence encodes CASSYRTGVYGYTF.

The gene calls are TRBV7-2 and TRBJ2-7; a possible D gene is TRBD1 (6 bases). This CDR3 contains 15 residues. Germline assignment: CDR1 SGHTA and CDR2 FQGNSA. V was clipped by 2 bases and J by 4 bases, with 15 bases between them. CDR3 sequence (DNA): TGTGCCAGCAGCTTAAGCTCCGGGACACAGTACGAGCAGTACTTC. This gives the protein CASSLSSGTQYEQYF.

This sequence joins TRBV27 and TRBJ2-2, with 7 bases lining up with TRBD2. The germline CDR1 and CDR2 sequences are MNHEY and SMNVEV (reference sequence). J gave up 2 bases and V 6 bases, and 9 bases lay outside the gene matches. The CDR3 is 16 residues long. CDR3 protein: CASRERSGINTGELFF. DNA of the CDR3: TGTGCCAGCAGGGAAAGGAGCGGGATTAACACCGGGGAGCTGTTTTTT.

This clone has more than one count but fewer than ten. The V gene is TRBV19, the J gene TRBJ1-4; D call uncertain. CDR3 length: 14 residues. In germline, CDR1 is LNHDA, CDR2 SQIVND (reference sequence). V was trimmed by 3 bases and J by 8 bases, leaving 13 bases between them. The CDR3 bases are TGTGCCAGTAGTATGACGGGAGCGGCAGAAAAACTGTTTTTT. It encodes CASSMTGAAEKLFF.

In its sample, this clone was seen a few times. Here the CDR3 reads CASSPYRGQVDTQYF. In DNA form, the CDR3 reads TGCGCCAGCAGCCCTTACAGGGGGCAAGTAGATACGCAGTATTTT. J is TRBJ2-3 and V is TRBV5-1, with 9 bases that match TRBD1. Germline CDR1 reads SGHRS; CDR2 reads YFSETQ. CDR3 size: 15 residues. V lost 4 bases and J lost 5; bases outside the gene matches: 8.

The rearrangement uses TRBV19 and TRBJ1-5; no definite D call. Germline CDR1 reads LNHDA; CDR2 reads SQIVND (reference sequence). Between the trimmed V and J ends, which lost 6 bases and 6 bases, there was a span of 12 bases. The CDR3 totals 13 residues. CDR3 protein: CASRLYEGQPQHF. The CDR3 DNA follows: TGTGCCAGTAGACTTTATGAGGGTCAGCCCCAGCATTTT.

This clone has only a few counts. V is TRBV7-9 and J is TRBJ2-1; D gene ambiguous. Per germline, CDR1 SEHNR and CDR2 FQNEAQ (reference sequence). The V end was cut by 1 base, the J end by 0 bases, with 7 bases between. The CDR3 is 15 amino acids. DNA of the CDR3: TGTGCCAGCAGCTTAGGGGGTTACTCCTACAATGAGCAGTTCTTC. Translated, it gives CASSLGGYSYNEQFF.

This clone occurred a few times. The chain uses TRBV5-5 and TRBJ1-2, with unresolved D. CDR1 is SGHKS, CDR2 YYEKEE, per germline (reference sequence). V gave up 4 bases and J gave up 5 bases, with 9 bases separating them. This CDR3 spans 12 amino acids. The CDR3 reads CASSGRLYGYTF. The CDR3 nucleotides read TGTGCCAGCAGCGGGCGTTTGTATGGCTACACCTTC.

This chain links TRBV27 with TRBJ1-2, with D perhaps matching TRBD1 (6 bases). The germline V gene has CDR1 MNHEY and CDR2 SMNVEV (reference sequence). This CDR3 has 14 residues. The V end lost 6 bases, the J end lost 0 bases, and 11 bases lay between the germline ends. The CDR3 spells CASSRGGSNYGYTF. As DNA, the CDR3 is TGTGCCAGCAGCCGAGGGGGTTCTAACTATGGCTACACCTTC.

At least ten counts were recorded for this clone. V and J are TRBV9 and TRBJ1-1; D not resolved. CDR3 length: 14 amino acids. Germline values: CDR1 SGDLS, CDR2 YYNGEE. Trimming took off 3 bases at V and 4 bases at J, with 13 bases between the two ends. This CDR3 reads CASSESGDSTEAFF. The DNA for the CDR3 is TGTGCCAGCAGCGAATCCGGGGATAGCACTGAAGCTTTCTTT. Filled out from reference TRBV9 and TRBJ1-1, the complete variable domain reads DSGVTQTPKHLITATGQRVTLRCSPRSGDLSVYWYQQSLDQGLQFLIQYYNGEERAKGNILERFSAQQFPDLHSELNLSSLELGDSALYFCASSESGDSTEAFFGQGTRLTVV.

The sample holds a few counts of this clone. This chain joins TRBV7-8 and TRBJ2-1, with 13 positions matching TRBD2. The CDR3 length is 17 residues. The germline V gene encodes CDR1 SGHVS and CDR2 FQNEAQ. The ends lost 5 bases at V and 5 bases at J; junction bases unmatched: 9. CDR3 amino acids: CASSPLAGLAGNNEQFF. CDR3 nucleotide sequence: TGTGCCAGCAGCCCGCTCGCGGGACTAGCGGGGAACAATGAGCAGTTCTTC. The full variable domain, with the rest looked up from reference TRBV7-8 and TRBJ2-1, is GAGVSQSPRYKVAKRGQDVALRCDPISGHVSLFWYQQALGQGPEFLTYFQNEAQLDKSGLPSDRFFAERPEGSVSTLKIQRTQQEDSAVYLCASSPLAGLAGNNEQFFGPGTRLTVL.

Concerning this clone: Other DNA variants within this sample encode the same CDR3. This chain connects TRBV6-5 to TRBJ2-7; tentative D call: TRBD1 (6 bases). The CDR3 consists of 13 residues. Germline CDR1 and CDR2: MNHEY and SVGAGI. V was pared by 5 bases and J by 4 bases, with 12 bases between. As DNA, the CDR3 is TGTGCCAGCAGTCTGGGACACTCATACGAGCAGTACTTC. Translated, it gives CASSLGHSYEQYF.

This clone occurred a few times. This chain uses TRBV7-9 with TRBJ2-1; 12 positions match TRBD2. CDR3 length: 17 amino acids. Germline-derived CDR1 and CDR2 are SEHNR and FQNEAQ (reference sequence). Trimming cost V 4 bases and J 0 bases; bases outside gene matches: 4. Here the CDR3 reads CASSSRTSGVSYNEQFF. The CDR3 DNA sequence: TGTGCCAGCAGCTCAAGGACTAGCGGGGTCTCCTACAATGAGCAGTTCTTC.

A few counts support this clone. The chain links TRBV7-2 to TRBJ1-1; a possible D gene is TRBD1 (5 bases). V was pared by 5 bases and J by 3 bases, with 16 bases between. Germline CDR1 is SGHTA and CDR2 is FQGNSA. This CDR3 has 15 amino acids. For the CDR3, the DNA is TGTGCCAGCAGCCGAATAACGGGGGAGGACACTGAAGCTTTCTTT. This sequence encodes CASSRITGEDTEAFF.

This clone came up a few times. This chain links TRBV19 with TRBJ1-1; D remains ambiguous. V dropped 2 bases and J dropped 1 base, with 8 bases sitting between them. CDR1 is LNHDA, CDR2 SQIVND, per germline (reference sequence). The CDR3 covers 14 residues. The DNA of the CDR3 is TGTGCCAGTAGTATATTCGGGAGGAACACTGAAGCTTTCTTT. Translation gives CASSIFGRNTEAFF. The entire variable domain, with the rest obtained from reference TRBV19 and TRBJ1-1, is as follows: DGGITQSPKYLFRKEGQNVTLSCEQNLNHDAMYWYRQDPGQGLRLIYYSQIVNDFQKGDIAEGYSVSREKKESFPLTVTSAQKNPTAFYLCASSIFGRNTEAFFGQGTRLTVV.

This clone appeared a few times. The sample carries other DNA sequences with the same CDR3. This chain joins TRBV9 and TRBJ2-1; no reliable D call. CDR1 and CDR2 (germline): SGDLS, YYNGEE. The CDR3 extends over 13 amino acids. Trimming left V 0 bases short and J 6 bases short, with 7 bases between. CDR3 bases: TGTGCCAGCAGCGTAGCGGGTAGCAATGAGCAGTTCTTC. It is translated as CASSVAGSNEQFF.